This passage covers 23 T cell receptor beta chains from one sample sequenced in a study of cytomegalovirus exposure and HLA in healthy donors. PCR primers comprised 60 Vbeta and 13 Jbeta primers. Repertoires were generated with immunoSEQ multiplex PCR, while TCRdb's copy carries only in-frame clones and drops some. The repertoire has about 160,000 clones, around 77% of them found once; the top ten carry 1.3% to 1.5%. Input material: PBMCs. These receptor sequences come from a man aged 60 to 75 in good health and CMV-seronegative.

CDR3: CAIGASGLKETQYF. CDR3 sequence (DNA): TGTGCCATCGGGGCGTCGGGACTGAAAGAGACCCAGTACTTC. The V call is TRBV10-3, the J call TRBJ2-5, with a weak D call TRBD2 (6 bases). Trimming removed 8 bases at V and 3 bases at J, with 16 bases between. Looked up from germline, CDR1 is ENHRY and CDR2 is SYGVKD. The length of the CDR3 is 14 residues.

The genes are TRBV19 and TRBJ2-7; 8 bases align to TRBD1. The CDR3 is made up of 13 amino acids. Germline CDR1 is LNHDA and CDR2 is SQIVND (reference sequence). V gave up 9 bases and J gave up 0 bases; unmatched junction bases: 4. The CDR3 is CASPGQDSYEQYF. CDR3 sequence (DNA): TGTGCCAGCCCGGGACAGGACTCCTACGAGCAGTACTTC.

The chain has TRBV25-1 and TRBJ2-1, with TRBD2 matching over 9 bases. Per the germline V gene, CDR1 is MGHDK and CDR2 is SYGVNS. This CDR3 comprises 17 residues. V gave up 2 bases and J gave up 10 bases; unmatched junction bases: 15. In DNA, the CDR3 is TGTGCCAGCAGTGAAAGTTACGGCGGGAGGGTGGCTGGGGAGCAGTTCTTC. Translating gives CASSESYGGRVAGEQFF.

This clone was observed once. The chain links TRBV5-8 to TRBJ1-6, with 10 bases matching TRBD1. V shed 4 bases and J 8 bases; nucleotides not matched to a gene: 6. CDR1 and CDR2 (germline): SGHTS, YDEGEE. The CDR3 extends over 15 amino acids. Here the CDR3 DNA reads TGTGCCAGCAGCGACCGACAGGGGGCGTATTCACCCCTCCACTTT. It encodes CASSDRQGAYSPLHF.

The chain combines TRBV7-2 with TRBJ2-3; 9 bases agree with TRBD2. The CDR3 sequence is 14 residues long. Germline V gives CDR1 SGHTA, CDR2 FQGNSA. The V and J ends lost 4 bases and 5 bases, in that order; junction bases with no gene match: 4. The chain's CDR3 is CASSYSGSGDTQYF. As DNA, the CDR3 is TGTGCCAGCAGCTATAGCGGGAGTGGAGATACGCAGTATTTT.

The chain combines TRBV10-3 with TRBJ2-5; no firm D call. Trimming cost V 2 bases and J 2 bases, with 6 bases left between them. Germline CDR1 and CDR2: ENHRY and SYGVKD. The CDR3 runs 13 residues. CDR3 sequence (DNA): TGTGCCATCAGTGAGAACTTACAAGAGACCCAGTACTTC. Translated, it gives CAISENLQETQYF.

V is TRBV5-1 and J is TRBJ2-1; possibly TRBD1 for D (5 bases). The CDR3 runs 17 residues. Germline V gene data show CDR1 as SGHRS and CDR2 as YFSETQ. Trimming stripped 4 bases from V and 2 bases from J, with 19 bases between. CDR3 nucleotide sequence: TGCGCCAGCAGCAACCCGACAGCCCCAGGCCCCTACAATGAGCAGTTCTTC. Its translation is CASSNPTAPGPYNEQFF.

The chain employs TRBV5-1 and TRBJ1-3; TRBD1 agrees at 10 bases. This CDR3 has 16 amino acids. V was pared by 8 bases and J by 0 bases, with 8 bases of the junction left unmatched. CDR1 is SGHRS and CDR2 is YFSETQ in the germline V gene. CDR3 DNA: TGCGCCAGAAGACAGGGGGCCCCAGTCTCTGGAAACACCATATATTTT. This gives the protein CARRQGAPVSGNTIYF.

The chain joins TRBV4-1 to TRBJ2-5; 13 bases are a match to TRBD2. The V and J ends lost 4 bases and 0 bases, in that order; junction bases with no gene match: 8. CDR3 size: 18 residues. Per germline, CDR1 MGHRA and CDR2 YSYEKL. The CDR3 reads CASSPGLAGATYQETQYF. The CDR3 coding sequence is TGCGCCAGCAGCCCCGGACTAGCGGGGGCCACGTACCAAGAGACCCAGTACTTC.

The chain uses TRBV7-2 and TRBJ2-6; D not resolved. This CDR3 region has 13 residues. Trimming cost V 8 bases and J 0 bases, with 5 bases left between them. Germline CDR1 and CDR2: SGHTA and FQGNSA. The CDR3 region has the DNA TGTGCCAGCGTCCTCTCTGGGGCCAACGTCCTGACTTTC. It codes for CASVLSGANVLTF.

J is TRBJ1-4 and V is TRBV18, with TRBD1 identical over 8 bases. Losses at the gene ends were 6 bases for V and 8 bases for J; bases not matched to a gene: 5. This CDR3 contains 13 residues. Germline V gene lookup returns CDR1 KGHSH and CDR2 LQKENI. CDR3 nucleotides: TGTGCCAGCTCCGGGACAGGTGGCGAAAAACTGTTTTTT. Amino acids: CASSGTGGEKLFF.

This clone was detected only once. The J gene is TRBJ1-3, the V gene TRBV11-2; D perhaps matches TRBD1 (5 bases). The germline gives CDR1 SGHAT, CDR2 FQNNGV. The germline V and J ends were trimmed by 2 bases and 3 bases, with 11 bases remaining between them. CDR3 length equals 15 residues. The CDR3 sequence: CASSLWGGSGNTIYF. In nucleotides, the CDR3 is TGTGCCAGCAGCTTATGGGGGGGTAGTGGAAACACCATATATTTT.

This clone was counted a single time. V is TRBV5-1 and J is TRBJ2-7, with D possibly being TRBD1 (6 bases). The V and J ends lost 4 bases and 5 bases respectively, with 19 bases between them. Per germline, CDR1 SGHRS and CDR2 YFSETQ. This CDR3 has 15 residues. For the CDR3, the DNA is TGCGCCAGCAGCCTACAAATACAGGGAGCGGACGAGCAGTACTTC. It is translated as CASSLQIQGADEQYF.

V is TRBV7-2 and J is TRBJ2-5; TRBD1 is a possible D gene (5 bases). The germline CDR1 and CDR2 sequences are SGHTA and FQGNSA. V lost 7 bases and J 4 bases, leaving 16 bases between the germline ends. The CDR3 loop spans 14 amino acids. The DNA of the CDR3 is TGTGCCAGCACCCCAACGGACAACGGAGAGACCCAGTACTTC. Protein: CASTPTDNGETQYF. Full variable domain (outside the CDR3, taken from reference TRBV7-2 and TRBJ2-5): GAGVSQSPSNKVTEKGKDVELRCDPISGHTALYWYRQSLGQGLEFLIYFQGNSAPDKSGLPSDRFSAERTGGSVSTLTIQRTQQEDSAVYLCASTPTDNGETQYFGPGTRLLVL.

This clone came up a few times. The chain joins TRBV7-9 to TRBJ1-2; D unresolved. Trimming shortened V by 4 bases and J by 6 bases, and 12 bases separated the two germline ends. CDR1 is SEHNR and CDR2 is FQNEAQ in the germline V gene (reference sequence). The CDR3 loop spans 13 amino acids. The CDR3, as DNA: TGTGCCAGCAGCTCGAGAGAAAACCATGGCTACACCTTC. This codes for CASSSRENHGYTF.

This clone was counted between two and nine times. V gene TRBV5-4 combines with J gene TRBJ2-6, with 7 positions matching TRBD1. This CDR3 has 16 amino acids. Germline V lookup: CDR1 SGHNT, CDR2 YYREEE (reference sequence). Trimming took 9 bases from V and 0 from J; bases not matched to a gene: 9. The CDR3 DNA follows: TGTGCCACCCTGGACAGGTTTTACTCTGGGGCCAACGTCCTGACTTTC. Translated: CATLDRFYSGANVLTF.

CDR3 bases: TGTGCCAGCAGCGTTGGAGTTAGTTCGATTTACGAGCAGTACTTC. Its translation is CASSVGVSSIYEQYF. The chain is built from TRBV9 and TRBJ2-7; D is ambiguous. CDR3 size: 15 residues. Germline V gene data show CDR1 as SGDLS and CDR2 as YYNGEE. Trimming cost V 2 bases and J 4 bases, with 16 bases left between them.

This chain links TRBV7-7 with TRBJ2-5; 10 bases agree with TRBD2. Per germline, CDR1 SSHAT and CDR2 FNYEAQ (reference sequence). There are 16 residues in the CDR3. Trimming at V came to 5 bases and at J to 7 bases, leaving 13 bases not matched to a gene. The CDR3 DNA reads as TGTGCCAGCAGCCCCGCTTTTGGCCTAGCGGGAGCGACCCAGTACTTC. It specifies CASSPAFGLAGATQYF.

The chain couples TRBV6-5 to TRBJ1-1; D is unclear. The CDR3 covers 13 residues. V lost 7 bases to trimming and J lost 3 bases, with 12 bases between them. Germline V gene sequence: CDR1 MNHEY, CDR2 SVGAGI. The CDR3 protein is CASKRQEHTEAFF. The DNA for the CDR3 is TGTGCCAGCAAGAGACAAGAACACACTGAAGCTTTCTTT.

The CDR3 is CASTRLAGFYNEQFF. The CDR3 DNA follows: TGCGCCAGCACCCGACTAGCGGGGTTCTACAATGAGCAGTTCTTC. The V gene is TRBV4-3, the J gene TRBJ2-1; 11 bases align to TRBD2. The V gene end was trimmed by 7 bases and the J gene end by 3 bases; junction bases not matched to a gene: 5. There are 15 residues in the CDR3. Germline V gene data show CDR1 as LGHNA and CDR2 as YSLEER.

In its sample, this clone was seen a few times. The chain carries TRBV18 and TRBJ1-1, with D possibly matching TRBD1 (6 bases). The V and J ends lost 5 bases and 4 bases respectively, with 23 bases between them. The germline CDR1 and CDR2 sequences are KGHSH and LQKENI. There are 17 residues in the CDR3. The CDR3 is CASSSSRGALLGTEAFF. The CDR3 DNA reads TGTGCCAGCTCATCGTCACGGGGGGCCCTGCTTGGCACTGAAGCTTTCTTT.

The chain joins TRBV7-2 to TRBJ1-6; D perhaps matches TRBD1 (5 bases). The CDR3 has 14 residues. The germline gives CDR1 SGHTA, CDR2 FQGNSA. V was cut by 2 bases and J by 10 bases, with 12 bases left in between. The CDR3: CASSLSGRGSPLHF. Here the CDR3 DNA reads TGTGCCAGCAGCTTATCGGGGAGGGGCTCACCCCTCCACTTT.

The chain uses TRBV28 and TRBJ2-3; 9 nucleotides agree with TRBD2. This CDR3 region has 15 residues. V shed 9 bases and J 0 bases; nucleotides not matched to a gene: 7. The germline gives CDR1 MDHEN, CDR2 SYDVKM. DNA for the CDR3: TGTGCCAGGGGGATAGCGGGGGAGAGCACAGATACGCAGTATTTT. Amino acid sequence: CARGIAGESTDTQYF.